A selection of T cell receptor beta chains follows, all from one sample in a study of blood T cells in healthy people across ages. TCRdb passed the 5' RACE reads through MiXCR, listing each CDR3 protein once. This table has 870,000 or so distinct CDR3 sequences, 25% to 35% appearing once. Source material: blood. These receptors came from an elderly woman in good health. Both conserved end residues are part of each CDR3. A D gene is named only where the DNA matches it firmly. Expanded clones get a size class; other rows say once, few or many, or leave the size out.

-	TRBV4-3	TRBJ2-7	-	TGCGCCAGCAGCCAAGATTTGTCTCGTCGTGAGCAGTACTTC	CASSQDLSRREQYF
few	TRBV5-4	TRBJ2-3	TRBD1	TGTGCCAGCAGCGTGGGACAGGGTCACACAGATACGCAGTATTTT	CASSVGQGHTDTQYF
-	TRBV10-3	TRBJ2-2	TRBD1	TGTGCCACCGGGACAGCGAACACCGGGGAGCTGTTTTTT	CATGTANTGELFF
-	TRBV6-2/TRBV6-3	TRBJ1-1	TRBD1	TGTGCCAGCAGTTCCCAGGGGGACGGGAGCACTGAAGCTTTCTTT	CASSSQGDGSTEAFF
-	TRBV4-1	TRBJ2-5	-	TGCGCCAGCAGCCAGGGACTAACAGGGCAAGAGACCCAGTACTTC	CASSQGLTGQETQYF
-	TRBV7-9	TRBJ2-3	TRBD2	TGTGCCAGCAGCCAGAGGGTGCGAGGGAGGGTGACAGATACGCAGTATTTT	CASSQRVRGRVTDTQYF
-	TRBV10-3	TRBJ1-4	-	TGTGCCATCAGTAATACAGGCCCCTCCGACGAAAAACTGTTTTTT	CAISNTGPSDEKLFF
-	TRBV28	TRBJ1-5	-	TGTGCCAGCAGTTTAAGCCGCAGGCCCAATCAGCCCCAGCATTTT	CASSLSRRPNQPQHF
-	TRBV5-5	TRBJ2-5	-	TGTGCCAGCAGCTCCTCGCCGGGTCCCAACCGCAAGACCCAGTACTTC	CASSSSPGPNRKTQYF
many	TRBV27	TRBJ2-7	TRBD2	TGTGCCAGCGGGAGGGATTTTTCCTACGAGCAGTACTTC	CASGRDFSYEQYF
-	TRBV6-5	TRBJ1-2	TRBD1	TGTGCCAGCAGTACGAGTGTTACAGGGGCCCATCATGGCTACACCTTC	CASSTSVTGAHHGYTF
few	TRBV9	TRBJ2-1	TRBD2	TGTGCCAGCAGCGTAGCGGGACTAGTAAACAATGAGCAGTTCTTC	CASSVAGLVNNEQFF
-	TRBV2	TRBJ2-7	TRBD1	TGTGCCAGCAGAGGACAGGCAAACCCTACCTACGAGCAGTACTTC	CASRGQANPTYEQYF
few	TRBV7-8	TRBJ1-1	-	TGTGCCAGCAGCTTAGCCCCCACCTTGAACACTGAAGCTTTCTTT	CASSLAPTLNTEAFF
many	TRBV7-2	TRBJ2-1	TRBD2	TGTGCCAGCAGCGACCCCGGGACTAGCGGGGGCCGTTACAATGAGCAGTTCTTC	CASSDPGTSGGRYNEQFF
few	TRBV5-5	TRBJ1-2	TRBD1	TGTGCCAGCAGCTTGGGGGGACAGGGTACCTATGGCTACACCTTC	CASSLGGQGTYGYTF
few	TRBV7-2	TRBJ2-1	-	TGTGCCAGCAGCTTAGCGGCAATTAGCTCCTACAATGAGCAGTTCTTC	CASSLAAISSYNEQFF
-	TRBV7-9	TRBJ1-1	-	TGTGCCAGCAGCGGGATTTCGATGAACACTGAAGCTTTCTTT	CASSGISMNTEAFF
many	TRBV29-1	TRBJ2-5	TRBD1	TGCAGCGCTAACGGTGGGACAGGGCCTGAGACCCAGTACTTC	CSANGGTGPETQYF
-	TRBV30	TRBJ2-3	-	TGTGCCTGGAGTGACTCGGGGAGGCACACAGATACGCAGTATTTT	CAWSDSGRHTDTQYF
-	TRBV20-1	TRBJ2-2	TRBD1	TGCAGTGCTAGAGATGGTTCGGGACAGGGTAGCACCGGGGAGCTGTTTTTT	CSARDGSGQGSTGELFF
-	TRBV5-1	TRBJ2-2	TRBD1	TGCGCCAGCAGCTTCAGGGGGCCGGACACCGGGGAGCTGTTTTTT	CASSFRGPDTGELFF
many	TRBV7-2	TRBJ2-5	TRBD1	TGTGCCAGCAGCTTAGCGGGGACAGGGGCCGAGACCCAGTACTTC	CASSLAGTGAETQYF
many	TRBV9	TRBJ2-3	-	TGTGCCAGCAGCGTAGACGCCCGGGGGGATACGCAGTATTTT	CASSVDARGDTQYF
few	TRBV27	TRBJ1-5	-	TGTGCCAGCAGAAGAAACCAGGGTGCTGGCCAGCCCCAGCATTTT	CASRRNQGAGQPQHF
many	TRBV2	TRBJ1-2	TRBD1	TGTGCCAGCAACAGACAGGGATCTAACTATGGCTACACCTTC	CASNRQGSNYGYTF
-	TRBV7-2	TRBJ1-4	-	TGTGCCAGCAGCTCCAACAGTGGGGCTAATGAAAAACTGTTTTTT	CASSSNSGANEKLFF
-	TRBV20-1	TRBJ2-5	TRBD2	TGCAGTGCTAGTCGGGTAGCGGGAGAGACCCAGTACTTC	CSASRVAGETQYF
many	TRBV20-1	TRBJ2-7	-	TGCAGTGCTGACGCAGGCAGTACCTACGAGCAGTACTTC	CSADAGSTYEQYF
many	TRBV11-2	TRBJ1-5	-	TGTGCCAGCAGCTTAGACGGGGCTTTTAGCAATCAGCCCCAGCATTTT	CASSLDGAFSNQPQHF
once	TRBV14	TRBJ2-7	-	TGTGCCAGCAGCCAGGGGTCCTCCCGCTCCTACGAGCAGTACTTC	CASSQGSSRSYEQYF
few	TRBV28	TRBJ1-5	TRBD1	TGTGCCAGCAGTTCCCCTCGACAGGGCTGGCAGCCCCAGCATTTT	CASSSPRQGWQPQHF
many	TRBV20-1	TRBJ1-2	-	TGCAGTGCTAGCGGGACGACGGGTTATGGCTACACCTTC	CSASGTTGYGYTF
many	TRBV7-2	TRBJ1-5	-	TGTGCCAGCAGCTTAGCAGCGGACAGCAATCAGCCCCAGCATTTT	CASSLAADSNQPQHF
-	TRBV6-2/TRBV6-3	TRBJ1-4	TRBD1	TGTGCCAGCAGTTCGACAGGGGGCGGTGAAAAACTGTTTTTT	CASSSTGGGEKLFF
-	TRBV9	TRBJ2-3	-	TGTGCCAGCAGCACCCTGATAGACACAGATACGCAGTATTTT	CASSTLIDTDTQYF
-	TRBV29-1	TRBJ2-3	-	TGCAGCGCCCTTGTGGCGACCACAGATACGCAGTATTTT	CSALVATTDTQYF
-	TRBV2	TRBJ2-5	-	TGTGCCAGCAGTGAAAGGACTACCCAAGAGACCCAGTACTTC	CASSERTTQETQYF
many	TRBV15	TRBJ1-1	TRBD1	TGTGCCACCAGCAGCCGGGACAGGCCCCCGCCGAACACTGAAGCTTTCTTT	CATSSRDRPPPNTEAFF
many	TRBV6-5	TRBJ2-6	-	TGTGCCAGCAGGGGCCGACAGGGAGGGGGCTCTGGGGCCAACGTCCTGACTTTC	CASRGRQGGGSGANVLTF